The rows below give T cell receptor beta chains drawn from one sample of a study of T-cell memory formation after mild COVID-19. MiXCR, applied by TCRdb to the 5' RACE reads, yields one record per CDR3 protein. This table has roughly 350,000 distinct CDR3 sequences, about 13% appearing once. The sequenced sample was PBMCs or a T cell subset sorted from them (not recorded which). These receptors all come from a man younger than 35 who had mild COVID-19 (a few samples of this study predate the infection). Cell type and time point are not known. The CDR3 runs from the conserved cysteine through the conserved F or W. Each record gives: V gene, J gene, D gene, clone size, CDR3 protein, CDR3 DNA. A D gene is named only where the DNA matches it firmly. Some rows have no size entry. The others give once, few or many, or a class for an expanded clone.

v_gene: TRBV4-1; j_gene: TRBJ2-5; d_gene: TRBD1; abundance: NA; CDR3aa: CASSQPGQGEETQYF; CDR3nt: TGCGCCAGCAGCCAACCGGGACAGGGGGAAGAGACCCAGTACTTC
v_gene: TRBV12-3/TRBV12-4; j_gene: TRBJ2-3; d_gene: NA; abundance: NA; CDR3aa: CASRRRPTSTDTQYF; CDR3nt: TGTGCCAGCAGGCGGAGACCGACTAGCACAGATACGCAGTATTTT
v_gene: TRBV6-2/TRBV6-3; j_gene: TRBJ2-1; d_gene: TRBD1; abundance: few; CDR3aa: CASSTTGTREQFF; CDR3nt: TGTGCCAGCAGTACGACAGGGACGCGAGAGCAGTTCTTC
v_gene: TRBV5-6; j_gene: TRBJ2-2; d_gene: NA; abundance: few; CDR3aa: CASSSMNTGELFF; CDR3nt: TGTGCCAGCAGCTCAATGAACACCGGGGAGCTGTTTTTT
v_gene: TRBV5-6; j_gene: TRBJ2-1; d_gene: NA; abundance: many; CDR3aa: CASSLAPYNEQFF; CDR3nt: TGTGCCAGCAGCTTGGCCCCTTACAATGAGCAGTTCTTC
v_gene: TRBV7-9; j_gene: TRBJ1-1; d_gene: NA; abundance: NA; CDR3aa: CASSRGAAGRAGAFF; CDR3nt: TGTGCCAGCAGCCGAGGGGCCGCAGGGCGTGCAGGAGCTTTCTTT
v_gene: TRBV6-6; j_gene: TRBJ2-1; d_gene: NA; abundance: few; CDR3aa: CASSYTRSENEQFF; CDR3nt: TGTGCCAGCAGTTATACTAGATCTGAAAATGAGCAGTTCTTC
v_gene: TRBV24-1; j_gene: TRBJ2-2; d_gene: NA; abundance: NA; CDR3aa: CATSDSGAKELFF; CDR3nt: TGTGCCACCAGTGATTCGGGGGCGAAGGAGCTGTTTTTT
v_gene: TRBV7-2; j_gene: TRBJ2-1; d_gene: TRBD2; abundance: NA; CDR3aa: CASRRRGKVDEQFF; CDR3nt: TGTGCCAGTAGGCGGCGGGGGAAGGTTGATGAGCAGTTCTTC
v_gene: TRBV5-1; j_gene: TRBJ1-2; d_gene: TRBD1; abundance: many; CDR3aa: CASRPGNRGPFHF; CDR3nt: TGCGCCAGCAGGCCTGGAAACAGGGGGCCCTTCCACTTC
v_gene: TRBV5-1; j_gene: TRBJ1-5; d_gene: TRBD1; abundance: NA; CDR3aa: CASSSDREIFNQPQHF; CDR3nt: TGCGCCAGCAGCTCCGACAGGGAGATTTTCAATCAGCCCCAGCATTTT
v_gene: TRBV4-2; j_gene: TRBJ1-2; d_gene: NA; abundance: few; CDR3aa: CASSQETQNGYTF; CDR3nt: TGTGCCAGCAGCCAAGAAACCCAGAATGGCTACACCTTC
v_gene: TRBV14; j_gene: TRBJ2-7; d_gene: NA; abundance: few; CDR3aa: CASSLAGRSEQYF; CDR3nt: TGTGCCAGCAGCCTAGCAGGGCGGTCCGAGCAGTACTTC
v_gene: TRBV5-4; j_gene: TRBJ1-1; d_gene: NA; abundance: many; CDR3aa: CASRAETSEAFF; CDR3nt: TGTGCCAGCAGGGCTGAGACCTCTGAAGCTTTCTTT
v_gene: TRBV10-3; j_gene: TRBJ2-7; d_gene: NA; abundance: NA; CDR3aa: CATSGGYEQYF; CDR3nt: TGTGCCACCTCCGGCGGATACGAGCAGTACTTC
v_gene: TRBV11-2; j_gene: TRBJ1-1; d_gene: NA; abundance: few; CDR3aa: CASSLVGQLYTEAFF; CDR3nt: TGTGCCAGCAGCTTAGTGGGGCAGCTCTACACTGAAGCTTTCTTT